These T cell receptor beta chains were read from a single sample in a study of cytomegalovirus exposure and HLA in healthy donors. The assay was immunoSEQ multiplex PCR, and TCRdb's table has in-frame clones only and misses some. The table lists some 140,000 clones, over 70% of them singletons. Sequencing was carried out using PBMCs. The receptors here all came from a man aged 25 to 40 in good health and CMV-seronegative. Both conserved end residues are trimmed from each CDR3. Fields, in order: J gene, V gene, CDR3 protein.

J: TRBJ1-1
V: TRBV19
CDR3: ASTVWGDTEAF

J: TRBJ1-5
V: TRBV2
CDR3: ASSDWETGTSNQPQH

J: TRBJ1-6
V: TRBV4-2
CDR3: ASSQVGAGHGALH

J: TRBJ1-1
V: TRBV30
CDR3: AWSPDSSTEAF

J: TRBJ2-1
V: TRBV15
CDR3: ATSRDPGTKQF

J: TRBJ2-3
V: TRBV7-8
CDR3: ASSPSTDTQY

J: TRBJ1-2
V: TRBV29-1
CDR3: SVEQDGYT

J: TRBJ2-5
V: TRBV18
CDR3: ASSPSTGPGETQY

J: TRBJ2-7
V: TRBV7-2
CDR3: ASSFRGARYEQY

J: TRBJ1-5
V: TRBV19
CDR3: ASSRGEGPQH

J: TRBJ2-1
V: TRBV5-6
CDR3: ASTPTSGGYNEQF

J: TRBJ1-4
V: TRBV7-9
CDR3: ASSVLGGGRDEKLF

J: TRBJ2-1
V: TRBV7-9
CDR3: ASSQGQVNEQF

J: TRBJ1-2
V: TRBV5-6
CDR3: ASSLGTGFHGYT

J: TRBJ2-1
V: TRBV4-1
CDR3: ASSPLAGDSYNEQF

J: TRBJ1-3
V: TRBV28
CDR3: ASSPGTLDVGNTIY

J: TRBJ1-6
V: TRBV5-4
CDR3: ASSSDSNSPLH

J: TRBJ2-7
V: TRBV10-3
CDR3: AITQGEENYEQY

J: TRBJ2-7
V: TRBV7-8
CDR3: ASRSRTDSYEQY

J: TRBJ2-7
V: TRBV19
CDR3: ASSIGDSYEQY

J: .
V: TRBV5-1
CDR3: ASSGGYEQY

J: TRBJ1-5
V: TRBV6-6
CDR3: ASSTGQGRPQH

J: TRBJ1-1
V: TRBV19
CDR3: ASGTGLNTEAF

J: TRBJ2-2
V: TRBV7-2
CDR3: ASSLDTVDTGELF

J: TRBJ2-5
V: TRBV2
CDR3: ASNLRGGQETQY

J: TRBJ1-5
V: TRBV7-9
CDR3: SSSLDRDYQPQH

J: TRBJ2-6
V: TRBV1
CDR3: TSSQDAPRTISGANVLT

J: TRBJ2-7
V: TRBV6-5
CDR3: ASSYSPRTAEQY

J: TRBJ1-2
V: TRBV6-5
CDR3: ASRKGQGSNYGYT

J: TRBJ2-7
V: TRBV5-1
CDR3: ASSLSWDRGYDEQY

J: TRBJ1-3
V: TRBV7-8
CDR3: ASSLAGGTGNTIY

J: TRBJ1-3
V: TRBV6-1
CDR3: ASSEEGRGGNTIY

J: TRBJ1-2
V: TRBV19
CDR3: ASSMTHYGYT

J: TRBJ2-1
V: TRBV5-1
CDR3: ASSLTGSSYNEQF

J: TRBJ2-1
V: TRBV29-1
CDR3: SVEMSSGQGIPF

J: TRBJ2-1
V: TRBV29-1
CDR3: SVALQGWNEQF

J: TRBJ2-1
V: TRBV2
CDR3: ASRETGIYNEQF

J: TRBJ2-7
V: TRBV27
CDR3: ASNKGTGGLYYEQY

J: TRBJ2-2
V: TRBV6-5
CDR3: ASRAGGNTGELF

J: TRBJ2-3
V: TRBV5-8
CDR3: ASSRATSVTSSDTQY

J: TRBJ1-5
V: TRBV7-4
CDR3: ASSRNRSVQPQH

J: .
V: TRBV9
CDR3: ASSLGSEGNYEQY

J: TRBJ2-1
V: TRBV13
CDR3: ASSTRDANEQF

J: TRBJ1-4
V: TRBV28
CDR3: ASSFSPGQGEGEKLF

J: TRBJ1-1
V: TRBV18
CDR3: ASSPPGGATEAF

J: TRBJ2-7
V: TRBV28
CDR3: ASSSPGGLAGGRGPYEQY